Below, one T cell receptor beta chain is given with its context. This entry belongs to a study of blood T cell repertoires in COVID-19. About the research overall: COVID-19 samples, acute and convalescent, were from the United States, Italy and Spain. T cells, B-cell-depleted T cells, or PBMCs supplied cDNA or gDNA.

In the study's own analysis: Using reference gene primer amplification, nucleated cell counts were estimated. TCRdb keeps only in-frame clones here, not all; method: immunoSEQ multiplex PCR. D and trimming come from the DNA, and the V and J calls and clone size come from that table. The sample has some 70,000 clones; 70% to 90% are singletons. This CDR3 contains 14 residues. J gave up 0 bases and V 4 bases, and 1 base lay outside the gene matches. Germline lookup yields CDR1 LGHDT and CDR2 YNNKEL (reference sequence). This TCR came from a woman in her seventies with acute or convalescent COVID-19. The chain couples TRBV3-1 (or the pseudogene TRBV3-2) to TRBJ2-5; 8 bases are a match to TRBD2. The sequenced sample consisted of peripheral blood. CDR3 bases: TGTGCCAGCAGCCTAGCGGGGTACCAAGAGACCCAGTACTTC. This gives the protein CASSLAGYQETQYF.